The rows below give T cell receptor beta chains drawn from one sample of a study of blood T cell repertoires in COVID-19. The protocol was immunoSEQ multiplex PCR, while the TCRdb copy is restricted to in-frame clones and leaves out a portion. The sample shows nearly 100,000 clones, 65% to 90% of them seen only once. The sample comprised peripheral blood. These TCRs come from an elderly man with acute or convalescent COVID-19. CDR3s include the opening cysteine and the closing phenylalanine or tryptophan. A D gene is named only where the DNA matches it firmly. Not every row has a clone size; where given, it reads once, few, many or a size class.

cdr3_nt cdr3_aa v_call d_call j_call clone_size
TGTGCCAGCAGTGAAGCCCCGCCCGGGTACGGATCAAGGAACACTGAAGCTTTCTTT CASSEAPPGYGSRNTEAFF TRBV2 NA TRBJ1-1 NA
TGCAGCGTTGTGCGTCCTTCCCCCTACGAGCAGTACTTC CSVVRPSPYEQYF TRBV29-1 NA TRBJ2-7 NA
TGTGCCAGCAACCCAGCCAGGGTGTCGACCTATGGCTACACCTTC CASNPARVSTYGYTF TRBV2 NA TRBJ1-2 NA
TGTGCCAGCAGCGTAGCGGGAGGGGACTACAATGAGCAGTTCTTC CASSVAGGDYNEQFF TRBV6-4 TRBD2 TRBJ2-1 NA
TGTGCCAGCAGTTTGGGGGGGCCAGGGACGGAAGCTTTCTTT CASSLGGPGTEAFF TRBV28 NA TRBJ1-1 NA
TGTGCCTGGAGTGTAGAAAGCGGGAGCCTTCCGAAGGAGCAGTACTTC CAWSVESGSLPKEQYF TRBV30 TRBD2 TRBJ2-7 NA
TGTGCCAGCAGCGTAGCTACCGGGGGGGCCGGGGAGCTGTTTTTT CASSVATGGAGELFF TRBV9 TRBD2 TRBJ2-2 NA
TGTGCCACCAGTGATTGGGGCAGGGGCGAACAGCCCCAGCATTTT CATSDWGRGEQPQHF TRBV24-1 NA TRBJ1-5 once
TGTGCCATCGGGAGCCTAGCGAACACCGGGGAGCTGTTTTTT CAIGSLANTGELFF TRBV6-5 NA TRBJ2-2 NA
TGTGCCAGCAGCAGACAGGGGAACACTGAAGCTTTCTTT CASSRQGNTEAFF TRBV27 TRBD1 TRBJ1-1 NA
TGTGCCAGCAGTTTACCCGGGAACTATCCGGTGTATGAGCAGTTCTTC CASSLPGNYPVYEQFF TRBV28 NA TRBJ2-1 NA
TGTGCCAGCAGCCTCCCCCCAGACAGGGGCGACTACGAGCAGTACTTC CASSLPPDRGDYEQYF TRBV5-8 TRBD1 TRBJ2-7 NA
TGTGCCAGCAACAGGCCAGTGGACTATGGCTACACCTTC CASNRPVDYGYTF TRBV28 NA TRBJ1-2 once
TGTGCCAGTATGACTAGCGGGAAATACAATGAGCAGTTCTTC CASMTSGKYNEQFF TRBV19 TRBD2 TRBJ2-1 once
TGCGCCAGCAGCCAAGATCGGGACAGGGGCACAGATACGCAGTATTTT CASSQDRDRGTDTQYF TRBV4-1 TRBD1 TRBJ2-3 NA
TGTGCCAGCAGCGATCTAGGACGGGGGTTTCGGGACGAGCAGTACTTC CASSDLGRGFRDEQYF TRBV28 NA TRBJ2-7 NA
TGTGCCATCAGTGAGTCGCGGGGCCGGTATTCATCCCAGAATACGCAGTATTTT CAISESRGRYSSQNTQYF TRBV10-3 NA TRBJ2-3 NA
TGCGCCAGCAGCTTGGGGCAGGGCGTTCGCACAGATACGCAGTATTTT CASSLGQGVRTDTQYF TRBV5-1 NA TRBJ2-3 NA
TGTGCCAGCTCGGTGGGACAGGGCAGAATTGAAGCTTTCTTT CASSVGQGRIEAFF TRBV18 TRBD1 TRBJ1-1 NA
TGTGCCAGCAGCGGGGGGCTAGCGGGAAGAGGAGATACGCAGTATTTT CASSGGLAGRGDTQYF TRBV5-5 TRBD2 TRBJ2-3 NA
TGTGCCAGTAGTATAGGTGGGAGTTCAGAGACCCAGTACTTC CASSIGGSSETQYF TRBV19 NA TRBJ2-5 NA
TGTGCCACCAGTGATTTAGCGGCGGGAGGGGACAATGAGCAGTTCTTC CATSDLAAGGDNEQFF TRBV24-1 TRBD2 TRBJ2-1 NA
TGTGCCAGCACTCCAGACGGGGAGGACTATGGCTACACCTTC CASTPDGEDYGYTF TRBV2 NA TRBJ1-2 once
TGTGCCAGCTCAGCTAGGGCGGACACCGGACTAACCCGTACGTACTTC CASSARADTGLTRTYF TRBV18 NA TRBJ2-4 NA
TGTGCCAGCGACCCCGGACTGTCATGGCGGACCCAGTACTTC CASDPGLSWRTQYF TRBV7-2 NA TRBJ2-5 NA
TGCGCCAGCAGCTTGGCGCCGGGAGTTAACGGGGAGCTGTTTTTT CASSLAPGVNGELFF TRBV5-1 NA TRBJ2-2 NA
TGTGCCAGCAGTCCTAGACGCTTTCCTAACACTGAAGCTTTCTTT CASSPRRFPNTEAFF TRBV28 NA TRBJ1-1 NA
TGTGCCAGCTCTCCTTCGACTAGCGGGAGTTGGAATGAGCAGTTCTTC CASSPSTSGSWNEQFF TRBV18 TRBD2 TRBJ2-1 NA
TGTGCCAGCAGCTTATTGGGTGTGGGGGCGAGGTTCTTC CASSLLGVGARFF TRBV7-3 NA TRBJ2-1 NA
TGCGCCAGCAGCCCCCGAGGGGGGCTAGCGGGAGTCGGGGAGACCCAGTACTTC CASSPRGGLAGVGETQYF TRBV5-1 TRBD2 TRBJ2-5 NA
TGTGCCAGCAGTTCACCGGGACACATTTATGGCTACACCTTC CASSSPGHIYGYTF TRBV6-5 NA TRBJ1-2 NA
TGTGCCAGCAGCCCCCAGGGACAGGGGCTAAACTATGGCTACACCTTC CASSPQGQGLNYGYTF TRBV7-2 TRBD1 TRBJ1-2 NA
TGTGCCAGCAGCTTAGGCCGCGGGAGGAGATTAGATACGCAGTATTTT CASSLGRGRRLDTQYF TRBV7-2 TRBD2 TRBJ2-3 NA
TGTGCCAGCAGTTACTCGAGGGGGGGAAACACTGAAGCTTTCTTT CASSYSRGGNTEAFF TRBV6-6 NA TRBJ1-1 NA
TGTGCCAGCAGCCTCAATGGGGGGAGGCAGCCCCAGCATTTT CASSLNGGRQPQHF TRBV3-1/TRBV3-2 NA TRBJ1-5 NA
TGTGCCAGCAGCTTCCCCTCATGGGACAGGGGTGATGAAGCTTTCTTT CASSFPSWDRGDEAFF TRBV5-6 TRBD1 TRBJ1-1 NA
TGTGCCATCAGTGGAGGGGGCCCGTCCTACAATGAGCAGTTCTTC CAISGGGPSYNEQFF TRBV10-3 TRBD1 TRBJ2-1 NA